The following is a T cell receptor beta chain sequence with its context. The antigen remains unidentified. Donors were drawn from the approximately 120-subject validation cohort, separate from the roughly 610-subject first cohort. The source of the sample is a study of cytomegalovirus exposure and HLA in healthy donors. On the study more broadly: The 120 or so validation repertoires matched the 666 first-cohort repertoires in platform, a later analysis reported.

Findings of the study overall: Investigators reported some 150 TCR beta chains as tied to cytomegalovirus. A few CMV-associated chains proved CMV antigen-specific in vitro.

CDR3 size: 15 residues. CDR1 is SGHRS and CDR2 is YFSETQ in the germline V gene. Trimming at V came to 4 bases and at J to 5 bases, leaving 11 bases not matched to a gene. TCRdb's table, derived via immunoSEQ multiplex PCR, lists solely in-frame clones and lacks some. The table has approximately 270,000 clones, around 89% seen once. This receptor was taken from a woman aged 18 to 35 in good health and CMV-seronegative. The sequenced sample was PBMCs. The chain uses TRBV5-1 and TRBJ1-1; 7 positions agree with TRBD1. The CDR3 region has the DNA TGCGCCAGCAGCCTACCTGACAGGGATAAGACTGAAGCTTTCTTT. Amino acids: CASSLPDRDKTEAFF.